The rows below give T cell receptor beta chains drawn from one sample of a study of monozygotic twins with inflammatory bowel disease. TCRdb re-called the 5' RACE reads; every CDR3 protein appears as one record, without DNA. The listing records about 330,000 distinct CDR3 sequences. Specimen: blood. Every receptor here comes from a human donor with ulcerative colitis or Crohn's disease, or a healthy co-twin of an affected twin (not recorded which). Each CDR3 is given with its conserved first and last residue.

TRBJ2-1 TRBV15 CATGWGRNEQFF
TRBJ1-1 TRBV28 CASSPLGTANTEAFF
TRBJ2-7 TRBV29-1 CSVEVEGIGYEQYF
TRBJ1-1 TRBV28 CASSPGDKNTEAFF
TRBJ2-5 TRBV4-1 CASSQPTEGAEETQYF
TRBJ2-3 TRBV5-5 CASSLVAGGGSGTQYF
TRBJ1-1 TRBV7-2 CASSYTWTGVTEAFF
TRBJ1-2 TRBV13 CATRTTSLKDWYGYTF
TRBJ2-3 TRBV28 CASSSRGRGADTQYF
TRBJ2-7 TRBV20-1 CSARDITMYEQYF
TRBJ1-5 TRBV20-1 CSARMGAEVNQPQHF
TRBJ1-2 TRBV12-3/TRBV12-4 CASSPPQGALSVYGYTF
TRBJ2-2 TRBV9 CASSGQGATGELFF
TRBJ2-1 TRBV5-1 CASSLVAGTSYNEQFF
TRBJ1-2 TRBV4-3 CASSQSPGGHYGYTF
TRBJ2-2 TRBV19 CASRYRDTTGELFF
TRBJ1-4 TRBV27 CASSLSGLTTGKLFF
TRBJ1-2 TRBV5-1 CASRSTGTTSFGYGYTF
TRBJ2-1 TRBV6-6 CASSTTGINEQFF
TRBJ2-3 TRBV12-3/TRBV12-4 CASSFFSPGLSTDTQYF